The rows below give T cell receptor beta chains drawn from one sample of a study of OX40 agonist ivuxolimab in advanced cancers. Generated by immunoSEQ multiplex PCR, the TCRdb table keeps only in-frame clones and is missing some. In the table there are around 80,000 clones, 85% to 90% of which are singletons. This specimen consisted of CD4+ or CD8+ T cells sorted from blood, obtained in a trial of the OX40 agonist ivuxolimab. All receptors derive from an adult with an advanced solid tumor such as melanoma, head and neck, liver or kidney cancer. Both conserved end residues are part of each CDR3. The order of the fields is clone size, J gene, D gene, V gene, CDR3 length, CDR3 DNA, CDR3 protein. A D gene is named only where the DNA matches it firmly. Size is omitted from some rows. Given values are once, few, many or a class for expanded clones.

. | TRBJ2-3 | . | TRBV6-4 | 14 | TGTGCCAGCAGTGCGGCCGCGGCCACAGATACGCAGTATTTT | CASSAAAATDTQYF
. | TRBJ2-3 | TRBD1 | TRBV28 | 15 | TGTGCCAGCATCCTAAGGGACAGGGGCACAGATACGCAGTATTTT | CASILRDRGTDTQYF
. | TRBJ2-3 | TRBD2 | TRBV18 | 14 | TGTGCCAGCTCACCACCCGGGGGGGTGGATACGCAGTATTTT | CASSPPGGVDTQYF
. | TRBJ1-2 | TRBD1 | TRBV6-1 | 13 | TGTGCCAGCACTAAGGACAGGGTCTATGGCTACACCTTC | CASTKDRVYGYTF
. | TRBJ1-5 | TRBD1 | TRBV28 | 14 | TGTGCCAGCAGAGATCACCAGGGGGATCAGCCCCAGCATTTT | CASRDHQGDQPQHF
. | TRBJ1-4 | . | TRBV7-2 | 14 | TGTGCCAGCAGCACTTACCTGGGTAATGAAAAACTGTTTTTT | CASSTYLGNEKLFF
. | TRBJ2-2 | . | TRBV7-9 | 14 | TGTGCCAGCAGCTTGGAAACTTACACCGGGGAGCTGTTTTTT | CASSLETYTGELFF
. | TRBJ2-3 | TRBD1 | TRBV6-1 | 15 | TGTGCCAGCATAAGGTGGGACAGGGACACAGATACGCAGTATTTT | CASIRWDRDTDTQYF
once | TRBJ1-3 | . | TRBV10-3 | 14 | TGTGCCATCAAGGCAGGGGACTTTGGAAACACCATATATTTT | CAIKAGDFGNTIYF
. | TRBJ1-1 | . | TRBV28 | 12 | TGTGCCAGCAGTTTTTCGAACACTGAAGCTTTCTTT | CASSFSNTEAFF
. | TRBJ1-2 | TRBD1 | TRBV5-4 | 15 | TGTGCCAGCAGCTCCTCGACAGGGATGAGGGATGGCTACACCTTC | CASSSSTGMRDGYTF
. | TRBJ1-1 | . | TRBV5-6 | 14 | TGTGCCAGCTCCCCGAGACGGCTGAACACTGAAGCTTTCTTT | CASSPRRLNTEAFF
. | TRBJ2-1 | . | TRBV7-7 | 15 | TGTGCCAGCAGCTCTCAGGGAGTCCGGGACAATGAGCAGTTCTTC | CASSSQGVRDNEQFF
. | TRBJ2-7 | . | TRBV6-5 | 15 | TGTGCCAGCAGTTACTTCCGGGACAAGGCCTACGAGCAGTACTTC | CASSYFRDKAYEQYF
. | TRBJ2-4 | TRBD1 | TRBV28 | 17 | TGTGCCAGCAGGTTCCCAGGGACAGATTTAGCCAAAAACATTCAGTACTTC | CASRFPGTDLAKNIQYF
. | TRBJ1-5 | TRBD1 | TRBV12-5 | 15 | TGTGCTAGTGGTTCGGGACAGTATAGCAATCAGCCCCAGCATTTT | CASGSGQYSNQPQHF
. | TRBJ2-3 | TRBD2 | TRBV28 | 17 | TGTGCCAGCAGTTTTACCCCAGCGGGGGCGGGCACAGATACGCAGTATTTT | CASSFTPAGAGTDTQYF
. | TRBJ1-2 | . | TRBV11-3 | 13 | TGTGCCAGCAGCTTCCGACAGAACTATGGCTACACCTTC | CASSFRQNYGYTF
. | TRBJ1-5 | . | TRBV4-2 | 16 | TGTGCCAGCAGCCAAGATTTACGGGTAAGCAATCAGCCCCAGCATTTT | CASSQDLRVSNQPQHF
. | TRBJ1-3 | . | TRBV21-1 | 15 | TGTGCCAGCAGCAAAAGGGGCAGGACTGGAAACACCATATATTTT | CASSKRGRTGNTIYF
. | TRBJ1-3 | . | TRBV6-5 | 14 | TGTGCCAGCAGTTACCGGAACTCTGGAAACACCATATATTTT | CASSYRNSGNTIYF
. | TRBJ1-5 | . | TRBV6-5 | 14 | TGTGCCAGCAGTAAGGACAGTCCAAAGGGGCCCCAGCATTTT | CASSKDSPKGPQHF
. | TRBJ1-5 | . | TRBV18 | 13 | TGTGCCAGCTCACCCCAGGCTAATCAGCCCCAGCATTTT | CASSPQANQPQHF
few | TRBJ1-5 | . | TRBV6-1 | 14 | TGTGCCAGCAGACTGGACCGTAGCAATCAGCCCCAGCATTTT | CASRLDRSNQPQHF
. | TRBJ2-5 | . | TRBV9 | 15 | TGTGCCAGCAGCGTAGATCTGGGGGGGCCGGAGACCCAGTACTTC | CASSVDLGGPETQYF
. | TRBJ1-4 | . | TRBV7-9 | 15 | TGTGCCAGCAGCTCCACAGGGTCGGCTAATGAAAAACTGTTTTTT | CASSSTGSANEKLFF
. | TRBJ2-4 | . | TRBV27 | 13 | TGTGCCAGCAGTTCGCAGGGGAGGGACATTCAGTACTTC | CASSSQGRDIQYF
. | TRBJ2-1 | TRBD1 | TRBV7-2 | 16 | TGTGCCAGCAGCCCCGGAGGAGCAGGGGGCACCAATGAGCAGTTCTTC | CASSPGGAGGTNEQFF
few | TRBJ1-3 | . | TRBV19 | 12 | TGTGCCAGTAGTGTGACCCGAGGCACCATATATTTT | CASSVTRGTIYF
once | TRBJ1-6 | . | TRBV30 | 11 | TGTGCCTGGAGTTTCAATTCGCCCCTCCACTTT | CAWSFNSPLHF
. | TRBJ1-1 | TRBD1 | TRBV18 | 19 | TGTGCCAGCTCACCAAGGGAGTGGGGGGACAGGGGGTCGGAGACTGAAGCTTTCTTT | CASSPREWGDRGSETEAFF
. | TRBJ2-2 | . | TRBV29-1 | 14 | TGCAGCGTTGAAGTGGGTACAAACACCGGGGAGCTGTTTTTT | CSVEVGTNTGELFF
. | TRBJ2-7 | . | TRBV19 | 14 | TGTGCCAGTAGCCCGACTAGTTTCTCCTACGAGCAGTACTTC | CASSPTSFSYEQYF
. | TRBJ1-5 | TRBD1 | TRBV2 | 15 | TGTGCCAGCAGTGAGACAGGGGCCAGTGGACAGCCCCAGCATTTT | CASSETGASGQPQHF
. | TRBJ1-3 | . | TRBV29-1 | 13 | TGCAGCGTTGAATTTCGCTCTGGAAACACCATATATTTT | CSVEFRSGNTIYF
. | TRBJ2-7 | . | TRBV13 | 11 | TGTGCCAGCAGCTCCCGCTACGAGCAGTACTTC | CASSSRYEQYF
. | TRBJ1-1 | . | TRBV7-3 | 14 | TGTGCCAGCAGCTTAACCGGAGGGGGCACTGAAGCTTTCTTT | CASSLTGGGTEAFF
. | TRBJ2-5 | TRBD2 | TRBV2 | 14 | TGTGCCAGCAGGACTAGCGAGGGTCAAGAGACCCAGTACTTC | CASRTSEGQETQYF
few | TRBJ1-2 | . | TRBV28 | 12 | TGTGCCAGCAGTTTCCAGGGCTATGGCTACACCTTC | CASSFQGYGYTF
. | TRBJ1-5 | . | TRBV7-2 | 14 | TGTGCCAGCAGCTCCGGGAGTTGGAATCAGCCCCAGCATTTT | CASSSGSWNQPQHF
. | TRBJ1-3 | TRBD1 | TRBV7-2 | 16 | TGTGCCAGCAGCTTAGTCGGGACAGGGCGGGGAAACACCATATATTTT | CASSLVGTGRGNTIYF